Described below is a single TCR beta chain sequence and its context. Its target is not known. This specimen comes from a study of cytomegalovirus exposure and HLA in healthy donors. Whole-study findings and limits: Researchers counted roughly 160 TCR beta chains as cytomegalovirus-associated.

The primer mix had 60 Vbeta and 13 Jbeta primers. The method was immunoSEQ multiplex PCR; TCRdb's version includes in-frame clones alone and lacks a portion of them. The sample comprises approximately 97,000 clones, about 80% of which are singletons, and around 3% rests with the top ten. The CDR3 totals 13 residues. Germline V gene sequence: CDR1 SEHNR, CDR2 FQNEAQ (reference sequence). The chain links TRBV7-9 to TRBJ2-5; perhaps TRBD2 as D (6 bases). The J call is doubtful: the DNA matches TRBJ2-7 better. The TCR originated in a male donor in good health and CMV-seropositive. Specimen: PBMCs. The chain's CDR3 is CASSPGSGYEQYF. DNA of the CDR3: TGTGCCAGCAGCCCCGGGAGTGGCTACGAGCAGTACTTC.